Many counts were recorded for the clone carrying this T cell receptor beta chain. Its antigen is as yet unknown. The sample belongs to a study of beta chain features in type 1 diabetes. Study background: Examined across all samples were some 99 million sorted cells.

Since all of the isolated RNA was reverse transcribed, expressed TCRB transcripts were what got sequenced. Produced via immunoSEQ multiplex PCR; TCRdb's table is partial and in-frame only. The repertoire includes about 190,000 clones, roughly 7.1% of them detected once, and approximately 1% sits in the top ten. The CDR3 sequence is 14 residues long. Germline CDR1 and CDR2: SQVTM and ANQGSEA. V lost 4 bases to trimming and J lost 4 bases; unmatched junction nucleotides: 7. Overall study findings and caveats: The study found that naive, central memory and Treg TCRB repertoires appeared more similar in patients than in healthy donors. Type 1 diabetes patients had moderately but significantly shorter TCRB CDR3s in all four CD4+ subsets. Whatever favoring of shorter templates PCR might show would apply equally to patients and controls. Cells expressing TCR highly could be over-represented by cDNA sequencing.

The sample was central memory CD4+ T cells from blood. The source of this sequence is a middle-aged woman with type 1 diabetes. This chain links TRBV29-1 with TRBJ1-5, with 7 bases identical to TRBD1. The DNA for the CDR3 is TGCAGCGTTGCCGGGACAGACCGAAATCAGCCCCAGCATTTT. This encodes CSVAGTDRNQPQHF.